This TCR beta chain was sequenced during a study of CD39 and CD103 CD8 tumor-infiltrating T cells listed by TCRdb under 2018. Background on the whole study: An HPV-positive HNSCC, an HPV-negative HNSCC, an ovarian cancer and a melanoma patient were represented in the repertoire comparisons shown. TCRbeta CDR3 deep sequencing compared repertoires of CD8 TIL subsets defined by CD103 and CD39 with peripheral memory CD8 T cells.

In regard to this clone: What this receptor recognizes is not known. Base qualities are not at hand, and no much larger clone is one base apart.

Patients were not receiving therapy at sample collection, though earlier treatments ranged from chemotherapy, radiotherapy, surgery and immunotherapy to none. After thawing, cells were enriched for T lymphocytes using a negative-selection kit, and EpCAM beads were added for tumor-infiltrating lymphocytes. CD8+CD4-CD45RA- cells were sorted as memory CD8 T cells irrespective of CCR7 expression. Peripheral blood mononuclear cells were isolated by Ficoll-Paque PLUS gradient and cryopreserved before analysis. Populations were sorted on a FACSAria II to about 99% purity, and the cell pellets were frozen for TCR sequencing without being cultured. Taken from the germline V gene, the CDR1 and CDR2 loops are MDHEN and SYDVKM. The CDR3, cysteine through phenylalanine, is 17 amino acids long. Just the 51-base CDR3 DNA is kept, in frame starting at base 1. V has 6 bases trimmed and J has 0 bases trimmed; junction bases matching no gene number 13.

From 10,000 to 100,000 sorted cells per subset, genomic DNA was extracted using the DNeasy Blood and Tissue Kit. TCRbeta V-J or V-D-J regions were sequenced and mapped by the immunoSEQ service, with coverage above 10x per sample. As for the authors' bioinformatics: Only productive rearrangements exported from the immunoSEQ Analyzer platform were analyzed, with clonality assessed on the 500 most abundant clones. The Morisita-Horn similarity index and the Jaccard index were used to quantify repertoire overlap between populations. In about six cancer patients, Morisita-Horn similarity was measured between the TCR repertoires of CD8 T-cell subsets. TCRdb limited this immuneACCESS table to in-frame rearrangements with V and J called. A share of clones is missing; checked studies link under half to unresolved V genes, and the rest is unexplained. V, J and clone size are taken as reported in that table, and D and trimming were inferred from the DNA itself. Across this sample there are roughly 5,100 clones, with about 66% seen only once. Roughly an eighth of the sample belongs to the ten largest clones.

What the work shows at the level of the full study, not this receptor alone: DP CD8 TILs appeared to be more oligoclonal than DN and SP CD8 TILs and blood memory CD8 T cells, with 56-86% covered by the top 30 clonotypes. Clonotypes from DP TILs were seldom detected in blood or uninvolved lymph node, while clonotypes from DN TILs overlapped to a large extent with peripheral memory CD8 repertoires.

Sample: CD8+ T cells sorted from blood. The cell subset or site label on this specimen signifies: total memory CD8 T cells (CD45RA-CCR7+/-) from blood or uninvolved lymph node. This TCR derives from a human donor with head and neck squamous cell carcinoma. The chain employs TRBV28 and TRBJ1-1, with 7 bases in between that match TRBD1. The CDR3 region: CASSPIGQDLMNTEAFF. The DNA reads TGTGCCAGCAGCCCGATAGGACAGGACCTCATGAACACTGAAGCTTTCTTT.